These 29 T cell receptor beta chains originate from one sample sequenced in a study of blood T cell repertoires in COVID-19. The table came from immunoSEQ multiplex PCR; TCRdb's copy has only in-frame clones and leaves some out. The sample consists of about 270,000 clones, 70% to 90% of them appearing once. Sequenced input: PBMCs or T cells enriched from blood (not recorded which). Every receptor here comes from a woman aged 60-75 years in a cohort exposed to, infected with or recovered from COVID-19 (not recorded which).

This CDR3 is CASSDRAGGSYEQYF. CDR3 coding DNA: TGTGCCAGCAGTGACCGGGCGGGAGGGTCCTACGAGCAGTACTTC. This sequence joins TRBV25-1 and TRBJ2-7, with 9 nucleotides matching TRBD2. V lost 3 bases to trimming and J lost 1 base; unmatched junction nucleotides: 4. Germline loops: CDR1 MGHDK, CDR2 SYGVNS. The CDR3 loop spans 15 amino acids.

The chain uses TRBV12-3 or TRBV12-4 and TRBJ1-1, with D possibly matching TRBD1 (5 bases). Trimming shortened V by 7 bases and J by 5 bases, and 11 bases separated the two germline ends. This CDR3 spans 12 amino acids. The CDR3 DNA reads TGTGCCAGCACTGCGGACAAGACTGAAGCTTTCTTT. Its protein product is CASTADKTEAFF.

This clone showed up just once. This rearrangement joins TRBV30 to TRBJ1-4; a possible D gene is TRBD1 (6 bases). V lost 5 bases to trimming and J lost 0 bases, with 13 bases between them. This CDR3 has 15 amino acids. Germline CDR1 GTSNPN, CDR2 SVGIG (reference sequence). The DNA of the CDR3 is TGTGCCTGGTACTCAAAGGGGGCAACTAATGAAAAACTGTTTTTT. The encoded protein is CAWYSKGATNEKLFF.

The CDR3 DNA reads TGCGCCAGCAGCTTGGCCGTAGCGGGAGGGAGAAACACCGGGGAGCTGTTTTTT. Translating gives CASSLAVAGGRNTGELFF. The J gene is TRBJ2-2, the V gene TRBV5-1; TRBD2 matches 11 bases. The CDR3 has 18 residues. V lost 0 bases to trimming and J lost 2 bases; unmatched junction nucleotides: 6. Germline CDR1 reads SGHRS; CDR2 reads YFSETQ.

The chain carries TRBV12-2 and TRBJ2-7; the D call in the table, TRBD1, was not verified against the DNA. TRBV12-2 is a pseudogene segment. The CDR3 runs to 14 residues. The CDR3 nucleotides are TGTGCAAGTCGCCCCGGACAGGACTCCTACGAGCAGTACTTC. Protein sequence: CASRPGQDSYEQYF.

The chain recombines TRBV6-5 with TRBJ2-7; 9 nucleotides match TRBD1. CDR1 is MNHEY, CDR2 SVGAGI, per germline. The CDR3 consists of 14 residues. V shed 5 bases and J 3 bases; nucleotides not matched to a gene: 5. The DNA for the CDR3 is TGTGCCAGCAGTAGTCCGGGACAGGGCTACGAGCAGTACTTC. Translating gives CASSSPGQGYEQYF.

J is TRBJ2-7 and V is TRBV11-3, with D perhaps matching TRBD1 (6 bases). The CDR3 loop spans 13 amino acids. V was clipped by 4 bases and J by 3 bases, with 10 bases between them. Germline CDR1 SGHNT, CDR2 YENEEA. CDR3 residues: CASSSGQFYEQYF. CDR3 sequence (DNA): TGTGCCAGCAGCTCCGGACAGTTCTACGAGCAGTACTTC.

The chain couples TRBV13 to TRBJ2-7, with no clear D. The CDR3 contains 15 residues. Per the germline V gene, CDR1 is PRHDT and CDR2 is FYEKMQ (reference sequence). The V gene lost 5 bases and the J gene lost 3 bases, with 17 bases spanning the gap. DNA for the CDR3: TGTGCCAGCAGCCCCCCTGGGCTCTCCCACTACGAGCAGTACTTC. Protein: CASSPPGLSHYEQYF.

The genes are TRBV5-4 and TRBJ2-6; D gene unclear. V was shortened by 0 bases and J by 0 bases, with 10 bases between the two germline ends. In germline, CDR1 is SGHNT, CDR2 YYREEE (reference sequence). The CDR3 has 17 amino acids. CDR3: CASSLDLSASGANVLTF. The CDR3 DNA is TGTGCCAGCAGCTTGGATCTGAGTGCCTCTGGGGCCAACGTCCTGACTTTC.

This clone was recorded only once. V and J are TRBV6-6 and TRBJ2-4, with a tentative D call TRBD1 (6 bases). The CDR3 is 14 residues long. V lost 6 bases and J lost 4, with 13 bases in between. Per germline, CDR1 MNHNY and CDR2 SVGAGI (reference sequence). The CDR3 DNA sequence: TGTGCCAGCAGCCCGGACAGACTTAAAAACATTCAGTACTTC. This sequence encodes CASSPDRLKNIQYF.

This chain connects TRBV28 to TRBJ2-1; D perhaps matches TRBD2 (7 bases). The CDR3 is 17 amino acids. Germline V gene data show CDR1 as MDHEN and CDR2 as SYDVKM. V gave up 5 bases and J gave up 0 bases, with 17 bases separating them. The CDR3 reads CASSVGGDSNSYNEQFF. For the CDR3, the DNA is TGTGCCAGCAGTGTAGGGGGGGACTCTAACTCCTACAATGAGCAGTTCTTC.

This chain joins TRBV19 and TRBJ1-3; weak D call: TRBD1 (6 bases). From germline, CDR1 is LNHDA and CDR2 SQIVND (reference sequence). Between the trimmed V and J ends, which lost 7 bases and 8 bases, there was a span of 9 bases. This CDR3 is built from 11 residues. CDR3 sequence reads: CASTDRYTIYF. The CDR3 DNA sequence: TGTGCCAGTACCGACAGGTACACCATATATTTT.

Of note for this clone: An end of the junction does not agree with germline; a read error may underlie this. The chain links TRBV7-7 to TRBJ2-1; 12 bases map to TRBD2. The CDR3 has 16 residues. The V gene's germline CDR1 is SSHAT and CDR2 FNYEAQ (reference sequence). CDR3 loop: CASSSTSGSSYNEQFF. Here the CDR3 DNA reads TGTGCTAGCAGCTCGACTAGCGGGAGTTCCTACAATGAGCAGTTCTTC. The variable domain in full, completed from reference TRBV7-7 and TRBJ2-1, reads GAGVSQSPRYKVTKRGQDVTLRCDPISSHATLYWYQQALGQGPEFLTYFNYEAQPDKSGLPSDRFSAERPEGSISTLTIQRTEQRDSAMYRCASSSTSGSSYNEQFFGPGTRLTVL.

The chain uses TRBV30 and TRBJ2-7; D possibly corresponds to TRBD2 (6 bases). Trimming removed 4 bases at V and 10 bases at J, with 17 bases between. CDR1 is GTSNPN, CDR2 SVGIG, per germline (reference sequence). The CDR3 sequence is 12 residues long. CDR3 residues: CAWTRTTGVQYF. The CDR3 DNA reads TGTGCCTGGACGCGTACTACGGGAGTACAGTACTTC.

CDR3 sequence (DNA): TGTGCCAGCAGGGAGACTAGCGGGAGGGTGGAGACCCAGTACTTC. This codes for CASRETSGRVETQYF. The chain carries TRBV6-5 and TRBJ2-5, with 14 nucleotides matching TRBD2. The length of the CDR3 is 15 residues. Germline CDR1 MNHEY, CDR2 SVGAGI. Trimming took 6 bases from V and 5 from J; bases not matched to a gene: 5.

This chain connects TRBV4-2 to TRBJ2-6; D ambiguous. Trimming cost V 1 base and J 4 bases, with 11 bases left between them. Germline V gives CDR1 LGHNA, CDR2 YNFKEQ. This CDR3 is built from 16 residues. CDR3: CASSQGKTQGANVLTF. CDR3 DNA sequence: TGTGCCAGCAGCCAAGGAAAAACGCAGGGGGCCAACGTCCTGACTTTC.

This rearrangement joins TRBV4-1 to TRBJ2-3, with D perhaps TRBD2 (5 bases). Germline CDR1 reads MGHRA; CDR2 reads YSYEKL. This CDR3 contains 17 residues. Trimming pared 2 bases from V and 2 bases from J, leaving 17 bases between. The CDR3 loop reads CASSQPPREFHTDTQYF. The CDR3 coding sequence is TGCGCCAGCAGCCAACCCCCCCGGGAATTCCACACAGATACGCAGTATTTT.

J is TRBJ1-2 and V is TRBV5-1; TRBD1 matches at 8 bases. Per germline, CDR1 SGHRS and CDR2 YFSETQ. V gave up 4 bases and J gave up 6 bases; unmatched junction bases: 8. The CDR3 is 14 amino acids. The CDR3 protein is CASSADRVQNGYTF. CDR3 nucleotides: TGCGCCAGCAGCGCGGACAGGGTTCAGAATGGCTACACCTTC.

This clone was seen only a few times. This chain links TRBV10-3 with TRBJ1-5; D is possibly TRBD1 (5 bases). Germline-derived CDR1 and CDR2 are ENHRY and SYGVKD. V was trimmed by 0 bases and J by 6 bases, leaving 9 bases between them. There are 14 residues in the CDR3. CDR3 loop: CAISESGPGQPQHF. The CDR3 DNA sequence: TGTGCCATCAGTGAGTCGGGGCCGGGTCAGCCCCAGCATTTT.

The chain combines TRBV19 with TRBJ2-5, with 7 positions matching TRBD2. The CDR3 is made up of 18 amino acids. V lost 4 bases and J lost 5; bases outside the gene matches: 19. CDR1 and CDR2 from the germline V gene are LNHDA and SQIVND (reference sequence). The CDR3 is CASSTPQLAYGSSETQYF. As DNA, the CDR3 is TGTGCCAGTAGTACCCCCCAACTAGCGTATGGTTCCTCGGAGACCCAGTACTTC.

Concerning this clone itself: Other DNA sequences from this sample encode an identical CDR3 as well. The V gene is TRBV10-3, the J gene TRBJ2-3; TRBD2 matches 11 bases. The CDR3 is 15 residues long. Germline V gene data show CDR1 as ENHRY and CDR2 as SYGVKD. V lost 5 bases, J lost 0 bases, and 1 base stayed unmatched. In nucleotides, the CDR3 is TGTGCCATCAGTAGGACTAGCGGGAGCACAGATACGCAGTATTTT. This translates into CAISRTSGSTDTQYF.

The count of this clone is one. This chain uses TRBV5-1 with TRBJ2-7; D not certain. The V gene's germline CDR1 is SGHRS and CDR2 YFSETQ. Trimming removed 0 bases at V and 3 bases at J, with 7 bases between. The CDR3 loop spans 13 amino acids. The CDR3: CASSLGLDYEQYF. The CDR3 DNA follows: TGCGCCAGCAGCTTGGGCCTAGACTACGAGCAGTACTTC.

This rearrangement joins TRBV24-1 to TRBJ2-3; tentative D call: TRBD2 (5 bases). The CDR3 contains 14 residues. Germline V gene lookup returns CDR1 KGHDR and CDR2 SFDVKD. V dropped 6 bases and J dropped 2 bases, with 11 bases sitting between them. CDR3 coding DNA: TGTGCCACCAGTTTCGGAGGAAACACAGATACGCAGTATTTT. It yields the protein CATSFGGNTDTQYF.

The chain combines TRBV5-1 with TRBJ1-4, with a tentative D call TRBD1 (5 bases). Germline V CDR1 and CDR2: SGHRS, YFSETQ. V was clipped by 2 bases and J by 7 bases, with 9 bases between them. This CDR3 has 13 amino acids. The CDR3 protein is CASSFGGFEKLFF. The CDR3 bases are TGCGCCAGCAGCTTCGGGGGTTTTGAAAAACTGTTTTTT.

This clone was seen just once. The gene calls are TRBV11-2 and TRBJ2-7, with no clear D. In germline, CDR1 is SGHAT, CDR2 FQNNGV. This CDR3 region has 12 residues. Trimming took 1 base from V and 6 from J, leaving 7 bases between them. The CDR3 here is CASSLGFGEQYF. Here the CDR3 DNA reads TGTGCCAGCAGCTTAGGTTTCGGCGAGCAGTACTTC.

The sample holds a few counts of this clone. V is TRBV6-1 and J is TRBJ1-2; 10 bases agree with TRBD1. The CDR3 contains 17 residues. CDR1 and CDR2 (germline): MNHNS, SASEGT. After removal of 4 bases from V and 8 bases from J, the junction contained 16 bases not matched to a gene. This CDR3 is CASSVQDRGRASSGYTF. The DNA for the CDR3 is TGTGCCAGCAGTGTACAAGACAGGGGGCGAGCTTCGAGCGGCTACACCTTC.

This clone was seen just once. The CDR3, as DNA: TGTGCCAGCAGCTTAGGATATAGGGGTAGGAATTCACCCCTCCACTTT. Protein sequence: CASSLGYRGRNSPLHF. The chain recombines TRBV5-4 with TRBJ1-6; D might be TRBD1 (5 bases). The germline V gene encodes CDR1 SGHNT and CDR2 YYREEE (reference sequence). CDR3 length equals 16 residues. With 2 bases removed from V and 7 bases from J, the gap between germline ends came to 16 bases.

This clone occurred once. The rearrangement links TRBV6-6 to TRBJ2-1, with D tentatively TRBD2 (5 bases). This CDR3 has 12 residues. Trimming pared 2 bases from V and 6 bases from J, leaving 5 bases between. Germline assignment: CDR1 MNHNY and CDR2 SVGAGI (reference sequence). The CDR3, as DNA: TGTGCCAGCAGTTACACTAGCAATGAGCAGTTCTTC. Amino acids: CASSYTSNEQFF.

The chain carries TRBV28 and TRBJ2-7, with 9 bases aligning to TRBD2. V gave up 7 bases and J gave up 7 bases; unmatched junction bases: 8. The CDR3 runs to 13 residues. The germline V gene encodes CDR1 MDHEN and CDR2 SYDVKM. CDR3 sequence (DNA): TGTGCCAGCATTCAGGGACTAGCTGGGGAGCAGTACTTC. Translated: CASIQGLAGEQYF.